The entry below gives a single TCR beta chain sequence along with its context. Its cognate antigen is unknown. The record originates from a study of beta chain features in type 1 diabetes. The CDR3 covers 15 residues. Germline assignment: CDR1 SGHNT and CDR2 YYREEE (reference sequence). The trim removed 4 bases at V and 0 bases at J, leaving 2 bases unmatched. Study-wide findings and caveats: TCRB CDR3s from Type 1 diabetes patients were moderately but significantly shorter in all four CD4+ subsets.

TCRB transcripts that were expressed got sequenced, as all of the isolated RNA had been reverse transcribed. TCRdb's table, derived via immunoSEQ multiplex PCR, lists solely in-frame clones and lacks some. The repertoire holds around 250,000 clones, with approximately 14% as singletons. V is TRBV5-4 and J is TRBJ2-2; TRBD2 matches 8 bases. Sequenced input: naive CD4+ T cells from blood. The TCR was taken from a man younger than 45 with type 1 diabetes. The CDR3 here is CASSRGGTNTGELFF. CDR3 DNA: TGTGCCAGCAGCCGGGGGGGTACGAACACCGGGGAGCTGTTTTTT.